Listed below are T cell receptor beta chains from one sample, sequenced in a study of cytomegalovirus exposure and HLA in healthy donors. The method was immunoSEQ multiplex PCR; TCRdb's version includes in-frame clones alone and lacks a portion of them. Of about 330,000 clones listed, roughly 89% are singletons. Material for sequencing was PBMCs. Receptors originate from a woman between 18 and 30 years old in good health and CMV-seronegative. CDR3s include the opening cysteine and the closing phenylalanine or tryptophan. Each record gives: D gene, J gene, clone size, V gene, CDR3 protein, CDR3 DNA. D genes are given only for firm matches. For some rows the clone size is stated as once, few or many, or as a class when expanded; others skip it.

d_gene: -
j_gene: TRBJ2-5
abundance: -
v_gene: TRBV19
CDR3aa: CASSVTGNSDETQYF
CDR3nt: TGTGCCAGTAGTGTCACCGGGAATAGCGACGAGACCCAGTACTTC

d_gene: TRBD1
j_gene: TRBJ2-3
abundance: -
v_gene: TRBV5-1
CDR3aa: CASSTGQGITDTQYF
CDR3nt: TGCGCCAGCAGCACCGGACAGGGTATAACAGATACGCAGTATTTT

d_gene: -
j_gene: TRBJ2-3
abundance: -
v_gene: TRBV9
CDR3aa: CASSGPSGRDTQYF
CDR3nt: TGTGCCAGCAGCGGGCCCAGTGGGCGAGATACGCAGTATTTT

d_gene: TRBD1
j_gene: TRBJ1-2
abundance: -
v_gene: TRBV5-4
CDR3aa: CASSPGTGVDYGYTF
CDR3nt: TGTGCCAGCAGCCCCGGGACAGGGGTCGACTATGGCTACACCTTC

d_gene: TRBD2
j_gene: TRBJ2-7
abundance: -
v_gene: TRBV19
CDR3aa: CASRTIAGGYEQYF
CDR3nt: TGTGCCAGTAGGACGATAGCGGGAGGGTACGAGCAGTACTTC

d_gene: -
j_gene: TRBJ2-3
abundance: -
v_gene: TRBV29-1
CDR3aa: CSVGGASSTDTQYF
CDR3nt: TGCAGCGTCGGGGGAGCCTCTAGCACAGATACGCAGTATTTT

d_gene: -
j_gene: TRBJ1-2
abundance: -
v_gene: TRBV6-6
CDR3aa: CASSMPGHNYGYTF
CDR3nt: TGTGCCAGCAGTATGCCGGGACATAACTATGGCTACACCTTC

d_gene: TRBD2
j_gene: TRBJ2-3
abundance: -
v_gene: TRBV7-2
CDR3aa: CASSLTAGSTDTQYF
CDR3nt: TGTGCCAGCAGCTTAACAGCGGGGAGCACAGATACGCAGTATTTT

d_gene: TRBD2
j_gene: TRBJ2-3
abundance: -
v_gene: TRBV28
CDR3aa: CASSLGPGLAGGGADTQYF
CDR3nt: TGTGCCAGCAGTTTAGGCCCGGGACTAGCGGGAGGGGGCGCAGATACGCAGTATTTT

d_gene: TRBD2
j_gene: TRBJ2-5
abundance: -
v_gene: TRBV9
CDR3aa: CASSVGASGSGETQYF
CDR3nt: TGTGCCAGCAGCGTAGGGGCTAGCGGGAGCGGGGAGACCCAGTACTTC

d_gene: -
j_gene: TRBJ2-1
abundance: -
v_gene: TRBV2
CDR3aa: CASMEGTAGIPVQFF
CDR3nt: TGTGCCAGCATGGAGGGTACGGCGGGAATCCCAGTGCAGTTCTTC

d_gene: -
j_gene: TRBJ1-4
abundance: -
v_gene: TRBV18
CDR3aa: CASSPRVGEKLFF
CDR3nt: TGTGCCAGCTCACCGAGGGTGGGCGAAAAACTGTTTTTT

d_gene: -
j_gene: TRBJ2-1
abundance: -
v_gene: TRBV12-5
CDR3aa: CASGGRTPSSYNEQFF
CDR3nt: TGTGCTAGTGGTGGCCGGACTCCGAGCTCCTACAATGAGCAGTTCTTC

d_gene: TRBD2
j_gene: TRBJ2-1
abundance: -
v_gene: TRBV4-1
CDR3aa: CASSQDPGLAGEGEQFF
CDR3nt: TGCGCCAGCAGCCAAGATCCGGGACTAGCGGGAGAAGGCGAGCAGTTCTTC

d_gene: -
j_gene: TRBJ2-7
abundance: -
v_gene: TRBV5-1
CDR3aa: CASKIGGGSRYEQYF
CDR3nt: TGCGCCAGCAAGATTGGAGGTGGATCGAGGTACGAGCAGTACTTC

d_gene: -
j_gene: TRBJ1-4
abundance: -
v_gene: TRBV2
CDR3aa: CASSDSQGDEKLFF
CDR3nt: TGTGCCAGCAGTGATTCACAGGGAGATGAAAAACTGTTTTTT

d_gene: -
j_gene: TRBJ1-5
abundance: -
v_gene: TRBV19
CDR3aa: CASSLAGSQPQHF
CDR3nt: TGTGCCAGTAGTTTAGCGGGGAGTCAGCCCCAGCATTTT

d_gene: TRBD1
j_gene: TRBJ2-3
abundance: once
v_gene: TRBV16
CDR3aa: CASSQRDRAGTDTQYF
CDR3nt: TGTGCCAGCAGCCAGAGGGACAGGGCGGGCACAGATACGCAGTATTTT

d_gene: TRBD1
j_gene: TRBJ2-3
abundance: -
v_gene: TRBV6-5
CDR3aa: CASSSGQGPDTQYF
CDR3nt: TGTGCCAGCAGTTCCGGACAGGGCCCAGATACGCAGTATTTT

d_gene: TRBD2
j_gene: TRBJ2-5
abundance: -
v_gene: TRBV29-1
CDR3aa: CSVDGLAGEETQYF
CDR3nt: TGCAGCGTCGACGGACTAGCGGGAGAAGAGACCCAGTACTTC

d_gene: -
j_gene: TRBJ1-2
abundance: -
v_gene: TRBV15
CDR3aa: CATSRDGRPGDYGYTF
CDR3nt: TGTGCCACCAGCAGAGACGGCCGTCCGGGAGACTATGGCTACACCTTC

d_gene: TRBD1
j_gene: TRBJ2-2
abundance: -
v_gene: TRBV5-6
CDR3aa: CASSVPGTGFSGELFF
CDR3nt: TGTGCCAGCAGCGTACCCGGGACAGGGTTTTCCGGGGAGCTGTTTTTT

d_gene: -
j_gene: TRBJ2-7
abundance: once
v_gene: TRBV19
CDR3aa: CASSMGQVGSSYEQYF
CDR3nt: TGTGCCAGTAGTATGGGACAAGTGGGTAGCTCCTACGAGCAGTACTTC

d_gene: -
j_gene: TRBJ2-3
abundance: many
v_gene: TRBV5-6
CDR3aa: CASGPSSSTDTQYF
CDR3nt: TGTGCCAGCGGGCCGTCGTCCAGCACAGATACGCAGTATTTT

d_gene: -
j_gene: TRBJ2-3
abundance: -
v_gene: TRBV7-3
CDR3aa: CASSLRGTTDTQYF
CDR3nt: TGTGCCAGCAGCCTACGGGGTACCACAGATACGCAGTATTTT

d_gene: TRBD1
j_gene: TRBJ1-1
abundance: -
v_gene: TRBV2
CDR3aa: CASTEDRAGTEAFF
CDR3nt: TGTGCCAGCACCGAAGACAGGGCGGGCACTGAAGCTTTCTTT

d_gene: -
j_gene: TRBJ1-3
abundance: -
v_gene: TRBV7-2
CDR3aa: CASSLEAGNSGNTIYF
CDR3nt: TGTGCCAGCAGCTTAGAGGCGGGGAACTCTGGAAACACCATATATTTT

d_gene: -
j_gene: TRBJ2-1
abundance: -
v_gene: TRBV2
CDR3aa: CASSGTGNEQFF
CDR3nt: TGTGCCAGCAGTGGAACAGGCAATGAGCAGTTCTTC

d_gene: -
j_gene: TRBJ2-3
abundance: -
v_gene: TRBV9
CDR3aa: CASSVLQTDTQYF
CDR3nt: TGTGCCAGCAGCGTACTTCAGACAGATACGCAGTATTTT

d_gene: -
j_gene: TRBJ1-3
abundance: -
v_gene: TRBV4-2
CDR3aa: CASSQDWGGVNTIYF
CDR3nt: TGTGCCAGCAGCCAAGATTGGGGAGGGGTAAACACCATATATTTT